This TCR beta chain came from a study of blood T cells in healthy people across ages (dated by TCRdb to about 2015). With regard to the full study: In model experiments, template switching captured about one uniquely barcoded TCR beta cDNA molecule for every two T cells. Using deep sequencing normalized with unique cDNA molecular identifiers, the study measured how TCR beta repertoire diversity changes with age. The donors were split into four age groups: young (average around 16 years), middle-aged (roughly 39), aged (around 67) and long-lived (approximately 89). Two additional independent replicas of 1 million unique cDNA reads from the same blood draw were analyzed for two donors (one aged 18 to 29 and one aged 80 or older).

General findings and caveats noted by the study authors: The long-lived group showed more naive CD4+ T cells, fewer expanded clones and increased TCR diversity than the aged group, suggesting age selection. Bulk unsorted PBMC profiling prevented conclusive comparison of naive and antigen-experienced compartments. Because donor CMV infection status was unknown, age-related changes in expanded clonotypes were potentially confounded. Observed TCR beta diversity correlated strongly with the percentage of naive T cells measured by flow cytometry. As age increased, observed TCR beta diversity per million T cells dropped in a roughly linear way, and a significant reduction was already evident by age roughly 36. Total diversity estimates from one million sequenced T cells were considered lower bounds and underestimates.

Library preparation employed 5' RACE. Sequencing relied on an Illumina HiSeq 2500. The second PCR ran for roughly 7 to 11 cycles and used a J-beta primer mix along with a sample-barcoded 5' primer. A unique molecular identifier was introduced onto each TCR beta cDNA molecule by a template-switch 5' adaptor carrying 12 random nucleotides. Each sample yielded at least 3 million CDR3-containing paired-end reads. First-strand cDNA was synthesized from all RNA with the Mint cDNA synthesis kit, primed by a TRBC-specific oligonucleotide. After uracil-DNA glycosylase treatment, a first 18-cycle PCR used universal primers M1SS and BC2_uni_R on all cDNA. As for the authors' bioinformatics: For normalization, 1 million high-quality reads, each with a distinct molecular identifier, were randomly selected from each sample. Reads with shared molecular identifiers were discarded instead of being binned into consensus sequences. CDR3 identification, clonotype clustering and error correction used MiTCR with a Q25 quality threshold and the strictest error-elimination algorithm. A nonparametric unseen species model with Euler transformation was used to estimate lower-bound total TCR beta diversity. TCRdb reran the public reads through fastp at Q25 and MiXCR, keeping productive beta chains. Every CDR3 protein is listed once, alongside the most common genes and DNA of its rows. The V and J calls shown here were made by TCRdb, not taken from the authors' results. In all, the sample holds about 800,000 distinct CDR3 sequences, and 20% to 25% of those were seen once. The ten most abundant clones make up roughly 3.5% of the sample.

The CDR3 goes from the cysteine to the phenylalanine over 11 residues. Left in the record is the CDR3 DNA by itself, 33 bases read in frame from the first base. The V and J ends are trimmed by 1 base and 11 bases, leaving 8 bases between them. Sequences SGHTA (CDR1) and FQGNSA (CDR2) are obtained from the germline V gene. This clonotype was found a few times. Its antigen is not yet known. Per-base quality was not reported, and no clone a single base away is much larger than it. The donors were 40 or so Caucasian individuals from Russia, aged roughly 6 to 100 years, who were systemically healthy. Each donor gave 8.5 to 10 milliliters of peripheral blood, collected into EDTA-treated Vacutainer tubes. Ficoll-Paque density-gradient centrifugation was used to isolate PBMCs, with at least 7 million per sample. Trizol reagent was used to extract total RNA from the PBMCs, yielding at least 5 micrograms per sample. The percentages of naive CD45RAhigh/CD27high T cells were determined by flow cytometry on a PBMC aliquot from every donor.

The same sample was also used in a study of T cells of mothers and their children. The second source states: Nine systemically healthy Caucasian individuals served as donors, namely three mothers together with their six children. cDNA synthesis used all of the extracted RNA, with roughly 1.5 ug of RNA in each 15 ul reaction. Sample barcodes and 2-4 random nucleotides were added via the M1S primer in the second PCR. Over 8 million TCR beta CDR3 reads were obtained for each mother, and some 3.1 million reads were obtained for each child. Thymic selection similarly shapes TCR recombination output in related and unrelated pairs, with minor effect from inherited differences. Normalized repertoire overlap was always slightly but never significantly higher in related than unrelated mother-child pairs. No persistent microchimeric T cell clones were detected, at a sensitivity of around 100 clones per million clonotypes. In the study, deep NGS was used to compare the TCR beta repertoires of mothers and children, and features distinguishing related mother-child pairs from unrelated individuals were sought. The mean age was roughly 44 +/- 4 years for the mothers and approximately 11 +/- 4 years for the children. Libraries were sequenced on Illumina HiSeq 2000 with 100+100 nt paired-end reads after adapter ligation with NEBNext reagents. To prevent cross-contamination, the mother and child libraries were prepared a month apart and were sequenced in separate runs. Between roughly 500,000 and 2,300,000 distinct TCR beta clonotypes were identified per donor. Naive TCR beta clonotypes were estimated from low-frequency clonotypes matched to each donor's FACS-determined naive share, without sorting.

The clonotype comes from a boy younger than 18 in good health. The sequence joins TRBV7-2 to TRBJ1-1; the D gene is perhaps TRBD1, on 5 matching bases. Sequenced material: blood. The DNA sequence reads TGTGCCAGCAGCTTAGGAGGGGCGGCTTTCTTT. It translates to CASSLGGAAFF.